This T cell receptor (beta chain) was found in a study of beta chain features in type 1 diabetes. This clone occurred a few times. Expressed TCRB transcripts were sequenced, since all the RNA that had been isolated was reverse transcribed. Assay used: immunoSEQ multiplex PCR; TCRdb lists only in-frame clones, some missing. The table shows tens of thousands of clones, with around a third occurring only once. This CDR3 has 14 residues. J gave up 6 bases and V 3 bases, and 7 bases lay outside the gene matches. Germline values: CDR1 SGHRS, CDR2 YFSETQ. The V gene is TRBV5-1, the J gene TRBJ2-7; the match to TRBD1 covers 9 bases. The specimen sequenced was stem cell memory CD4+ T cells from blood. The sequence was obtained from a woman younger than 35 in good health. The CDR3 reads CASSSRTGASEQYF. For the CDR3, the DNA is TGCGCCAGCAGCTCACGGACAGGGGCAAGCGAGCAGTACTTC. Full variable domain (outside the CDR3, taken from reference TRBV5-1 and TRBJ2-7): KAGVTQTPRYLIKTRGQQVTLSCSPISGHRSVSWYQQTPGQGLQFLFEYFSETQRNKGNFPGRFSGRQFSNSRSEMNVSTLELGDSALYLCASSSRTGASEQYFGPGTRLTVT.